The 16 T cell receptor beta chains given below trace back to one sample, sequenced in a study of blood T cell repertoires in COVID-19. Generated by immunoSEQ multiplex PCR, the TCRdb table keeps only in-frame clones and is missing some. The data contain approximately 97,000 clones, 81% of them singletons. Sequenced material: peripheral blood. These receptors were collected from a man aged 60-69 years with acute or convalescent COVID-19.

The rearrangement joins TRBV2 to TRBJ1-1; 9 bases line up with TRBD1. CDR3 length equals 12 residues. After removal of 8 bases from V and 4 bases from J, the junction contained 2 bases not matched to a gene. Germline CDR1 and CDR2: SNHLY and FYNNEI. This chain's CDR3 is CASEGQGTEAFF. The DNA of the CDR3 is TGTGCCAGCGAGGGACAGGGCACTGAAGCTTTCTTT.

The chain recombines TRBV5-6 with TRBJ1-5; 8 nucleotides align to TRBD1. This CDR3 region has 16 residues. After removal of 2 bases from V and 3 bases from J, the junction contained 7 bases not matched to a gene. Germline CDR1 SGHDT, CDR2 YYEEEE. The DNA for the CDR3 is TGTGCCAGCAGCTTCGGGCAGGGGGCCGACAATCAGCCCCAGCATTTT. Protein sequence: CASSFGQGADNQPQHF.

The chain couples TRBV7-2 to TRBJ2-7, with 7 bases fitting TRBD1. The CDR3 spans 15 residues. J gave up 5 bases and V 6 bases, and 13 bases lay outside the gene matches. Germline V lookup: CDR1 SGHTA, CDR2 FQGNSA. For the CDR3, the DNA is TGTGCCAGCAGACCCAGGACAGGTAACCACCACGAGCAGTACTTC. Translated, it gives CASRPRTGNHHEQYF.

The genes are TRBV18 and TRBJ2-1; 7 bases align to TRBD1. CDR3 length equals 14 residues. Per the germline V gene, CDR1 is KGHSH and CDR2 is LQKENI. The V gene end was trimmed by 4 bases and the J gene end by 5 bases; junction bases not matched to a gene: 5. DNA for the CDR3: TGTGCCAGCTCACTACAGGGGAACAACAATGAGCAGTTCTTC. Translating it yields CASSLQGNNNEQFF.

This clone was seen a handful of times. The chain carries TRBV5-8 and TRBJ2-3, with TRBD2 identical over 11 bases. V lost 4 bases, J lost 11 bases, and 0 bases stayed unmatched. Germline loops: CDR1 SGHTS, CDR2 YDEGEE. There are 11 residues in the CDR3. CDR3 coding DNA: TGTGCCAGCAGCGGGACTAGCGGGCAGTATTTT. Translated: CASSGTSGQYF.

This chain uses TRBV12-5 with TRBJ2-1; possibly TRBD1 for D (6 bases). From germline, CDR1 is LGHNT and CDR2 FRNRAP. With 5 bases removed from V and 8 bases from J, the gap between germline ends came to 16 bases. This CDR3 is built from 14 residues. CDR3 loop: CASGPGTRSDEQFF. Written as DNA, the CDR3 is TGTGCTAGTGGTCCCGGGACAAGGTCGGATGAGCAGTTCTTC.

For this clone: Germline and junction disagree at one end, which may indicate a read error. This same CDR3 is encoded by further DNA sequences in the sample. The rearrangement joins TRBV10-1 to TRBJ1-2; no firm D call. Germline lookup yields CDR1 WNHNN and CDR2 SYGVQD (reference sequence). There are 13 residues in the CDR3. The CDR3 spells CASSDGLLYGYTF. The CDR3 coding sequence is TGCGCCAGCAGCGACGGACTATTATATGGCTACACTTTC.

This chain links TRBV11-2 with TRBJ1-1; 9 bases are a match to TRBD1. There are 14 residues in the CDR3. Trimming at V came to 7 bases and at J to 5 bases, leaving 8 bases not matched to a gene. Germline V gene data show CDR1 as SGHAT and CDR2 as FQNNGV. Here the CDR3 DNA reads TGTGCCAGCAACCCTACAGGGGGCCGGACTGAAGCTTTCTTT. The encoded protein is CASNPTGGRTEAFF. The full variable domain, rest sourced from reference TRBV11-2 and TRBJ1-1, is EAGVAQSPRYKIIEKRQSVAFWCNPISGHATLYWYQQILGQGPKLLIQFQNNGVVDDSQLPKDRFSAERLKGVDSTLKIQPAKLEDSAVYLCASNPTGGRTEAFFGQGTRLTVV.

The table lists this clone with a count of one. The V gene is TRBV5-1, the J gene TRBJ2-1; D not resolved. There are 13 residues in the CDR3. In germline, CDR1 is SGHRS, CDR2 YFSETQ. Trimming cost V 0 bases and J 5 bases, with 6 bases left between them. CDR3 in amino acids: CASSLVTDNEQFF. The CDR3 coding sequence is TGCGCCAGCAGCTTGGTCACAGACAATGAGCAGTTCTTC. Together with reference TRBV5-1 and TRBJ2-1, the CDR3 gives the full variable domain: KAGVTQTPRYLIKTRGQQVTLSCSPISGHRSVSWYQQTPGQGLQFLFEYFSETQRNKGNFPGRFSGRQFSNSRSEMNVSTLELGDSALYLCASSLVTDNEQFFGPGTRLTVL.

V usage is TRBV4-1 and J usage is TRBJ2-5; 9 bases line up with TRBD2. CDR1 and CDR2 from the germline V gene are MGHRA and YSYEKL. V lost 0 bases, J lost 2 bases, and 7 bases stayed unmatched. The CDR3 has 17 residues. The CDR3 DNA is TGCGCCAGCAGCCAAGATTTTAGCGGGGGCCAACAAGAGACCCAGTACTTC. Its translation: CASSQDFSGGQQETQYF.

This chain connects TRBV21-1 to TRBJ2-1; the D call of TRBD2 is as the table states it, not checked on the DNA. TRBV21-1 is given as a pseudogene. CDR3 length equals 17 residues. The CDR3 nucleotides are TGTGCCAGCAGCAAAGCGCTTATCAGCGGGGGGATCAATGAGCAGTTCTTC. Translation gives CASSKALISGGINEQFF.

V usage is TRBV28 and J usage is TRBJ1-5; D perhaps matches TRBD1 (6 bases). V was pared by 6 bases and J by 3 bases, with 15 bases between. The CDR3 length is 15 residues. CDR1 is MDHEN and CDR2 is SYDVKM in the germline V gene. The CDR3 nucleotides are TGTGCCAGCAGCCGAGTTGAGGGGGACAATCAGCCCCAGCATTTT. Protein product: CASSRVEGDNQPQHF.

The J gene is TRBJ1-1, the V gene TRBV24-1; 7 bases line up with TRBD1. The CDR3 is made up of 15 amino acids. In germline, CDR1 is KGHDR, CDR2 SFDVKD. The trim removed 7 bases at V and 3 bases at J, leaving 10 bases unmatched. This CDR3 reads CATRGQVNPHTEAFF. For the CDR3, the DNA is TGTGCCACCAGAGGACAGGTCAATCCCCACACTGAAGCTTTCTTT.

The chain couples TRBV5-4 to TRBJ2-1; D possibly corresponds to TRBD2 (5 bases). Germline lookup yields CDR1 SGHNT and CDR2 YYREEE (reference sequence). Trimming removed 0 bases from V and 4 bases from J, with 8 bases in between. The CDR3 loop spans 14 amino acids. The CDR3 region has the DNA TGTGCCAGCAGCTTGGTAGCGCGATACAATGAGCAGTTCTTC. Protein sequence: CASSLVARYNEQFF.

The rearrangement joins TRBV7-9 to TRBJ1-1; 11 bases agree with TRBD1. With V trimmed by 5 bases and J by 4 bases, 3 bases remained unmatched. This CDR3 is built from 14 residues. Germline V CDR1 and CDR2: SEHNR, FQNEAQ (reference sequence). DNA for the CDR3: TGTGCCAGCAGCCCCGGGACAGGGGGCACTGAAGCTTTCTTT. This sequence encodes CASSPGTGGTEAFF.

The chain links TRBV6-2 or TRBV6-3 to TRBJ2-1; 13 bases are shared with TRBD2. The trim removed 0 bases at V and 9 bases at J, leaving 5 bases unmatched. Germline CDR1 and CDR2: MNHEY and SVGEGT. The CDR3 has 16 amino acids. The CDR3 sequence: CASSYSTSGRLPEQFF. CDR3 DNA: TGTGCCAGCAGTTACTCGACTAGCGGGAGGCTACCTGAGCAGTTCTTC.